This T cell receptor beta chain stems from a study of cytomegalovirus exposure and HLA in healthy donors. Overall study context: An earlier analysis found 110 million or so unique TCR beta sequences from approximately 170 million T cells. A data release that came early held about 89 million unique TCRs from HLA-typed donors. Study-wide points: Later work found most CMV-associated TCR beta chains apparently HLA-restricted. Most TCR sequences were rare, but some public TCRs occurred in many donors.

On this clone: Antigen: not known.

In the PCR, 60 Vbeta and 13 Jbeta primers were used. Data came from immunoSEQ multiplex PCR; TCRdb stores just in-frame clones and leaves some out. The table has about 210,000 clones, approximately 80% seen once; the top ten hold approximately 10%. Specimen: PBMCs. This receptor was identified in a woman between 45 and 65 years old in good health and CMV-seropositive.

CDR3 DNA sequence: TGTGCCAGTAGTAGCCGACAGTCCCAACCCCTCTACACCTTC. As protein: CASSSRQSQPLYTF. The chain combines TRBV19 with TRBJ1-2, with a possible D match to TRBD1 (5 bases). The CDR3 is made up of 14 amino acids. Germline CDR1 reads LNHDA; CDR2 reads SQIVND (reference sequence). With 4 bases removed from V and 10 bases from J, the gap between germline ends came to 19 bases.